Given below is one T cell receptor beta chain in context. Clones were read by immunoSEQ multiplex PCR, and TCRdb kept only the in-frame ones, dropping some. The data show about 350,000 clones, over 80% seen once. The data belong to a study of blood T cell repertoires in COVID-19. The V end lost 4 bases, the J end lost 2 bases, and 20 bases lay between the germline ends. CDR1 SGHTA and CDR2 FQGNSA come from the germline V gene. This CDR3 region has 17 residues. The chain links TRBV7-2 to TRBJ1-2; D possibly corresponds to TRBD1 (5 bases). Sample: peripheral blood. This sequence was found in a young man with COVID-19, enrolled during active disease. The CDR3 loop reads CASSSYRGWDGNYGYTF. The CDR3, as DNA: TGTGCCAGCAGCTCATATCGGGGGTGGGACGGGAACTATGGCTACACCTTC.